The T cell receptor (beta chain) described here comes from a study of T cells in Graves' hyperthyroidism and ophthalmopathy. TCR beta CDR3 region amplification was performed from RNA transcripts. Primed by the HTBI set, a first-round RT-PCR was run on the TCR CDR3. TCRdb passed the multiplex PCR reads through MiXCR, listing each CDR3 protein once. In the table there are under 650,000 distinct CDR3 sequences, about a sixth of which are singletons. This clonotype was seen only a few times. Specimen: blood. This sequence originates from a woman in her 30s with Graves' hyperthyroidism.

As DNA, the CDR3 is TGTGCTAGTGGTTTGGTAGCGGGAGGGCGTGATGAGCAGTTCTTC. It is translated as CASGLVAGGRDEQFF. The chain combines TRBV12-5 with TRBJ2-1, with 10 nucleotides matching TRBD2. Germline CDR1 reads LGHNT; CDR2 reads FRNRAP. Losses at the gene ends were 0 bases for V and 8 bases for J; bases not matched to a gene: 4. The CDR3 consists of 15 residues.